This TCR beta chain was identified during a study of blood T cell repertoires in COVID-19. About the research overall: Both acute and convalescent COVID-19 samples were obtained from the United States, Italy and Spain.

Methods used by the authors: Scientists estimated how many nucleated cells there were by amplifying reference gene primers. The repertoire was sequenced with immunoSEQ multiplex PCR; TCRdb's copy has only in-frame clones and lacks some. V, J and clone size derive from that table, while D and trimming were established from the DNA sequence. Of 250,000 to 300,000 clones in the sample, roughly nine tenths were seen once. All enrollees were roughly 18 to 100 years old and from approximately 24 US areas. CDR1 is MGHRA and CDR2 is YSYEKL in the germline V gene. V lost 2 bases, J lost 5 bases, and 12 bases lay in between. The CDR3 is 14 residues long.

The chain joins TRBV4-1 to TRBJ1-2; unclear D gene. The TCR was taken from a human donor in a cohort exposed to, infected with or recovered from COVID-19 (not recorded which). The donor label of this sample is uncertain. Input material: PBMCs or T cells enriched from blood (not recorded which). The CDR3 nucleotides read TGCGCCAGCAGCCAATTCGAACGGGTTTATGGCTACACCTTC. It codes for CASSQFERVYGYTF.